This T cell receptor beta chain was recorded in a study of OX40 agonist ivuxolimab in advanced cancers. The assay was immunoSEQ multiplex PCR, and TCRdb's table has in-frame clones only and misses some. This table has fewer than 90,000 clones, approximately 86% appearing once. Points from the study as a whole: Low normalized T-cell clonal expansion was additionally recorded for some nonresponders.

This CDR3 is built from 14 residues. The germline V gene encodes CDR1 LNHDA and CDR2 SQIVND (reference sequence). Trimming cost V 3 bases and J 5 bases, with 13 bases left between them. With respect to this clone: Its target is not known.

Sequencing was performed on CD4+ or CD8+ T cells sorted from blood, taken in a trial of the OX40 agonist ivuxolimab. This sequence joins TRBV19 and TRBJ2-5, with D possibly TRBD2 on 7 matching bases. The sequence derives from an adult with an advanced solid tumor such as melanoma, head and neck, liver or kidney cancer. The CDR3 nucleotides are TGTGCCAGTAGTATGGGGGGGGCAGGGGAGACCCAGTACTTC. It encodes CASSMGGAGETQYF.